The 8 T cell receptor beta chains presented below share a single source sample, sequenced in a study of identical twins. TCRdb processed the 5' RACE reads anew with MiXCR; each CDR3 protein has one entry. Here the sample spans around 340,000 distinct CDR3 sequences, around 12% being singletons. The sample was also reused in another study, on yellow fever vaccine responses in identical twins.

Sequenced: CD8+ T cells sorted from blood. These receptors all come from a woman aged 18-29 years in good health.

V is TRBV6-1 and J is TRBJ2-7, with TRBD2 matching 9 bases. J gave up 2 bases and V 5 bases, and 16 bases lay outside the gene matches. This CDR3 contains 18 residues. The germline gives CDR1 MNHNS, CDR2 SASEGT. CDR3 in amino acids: CASSPTWAGGPLAYEQYF. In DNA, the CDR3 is TGTGCCAGCAGTCCGACCTGGGCGGGAGGGCCTCTAGCCTACGAGCAGTACTTC.

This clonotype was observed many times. CDR3 in DNA: TGTGCCAGCAGCCAAGATCAGCGGGAGATGGGGTCGTACACCGGGGAGCTGTTTTTT. This translates into CASSQDQREMGSYTGELFF. This chain links TRBV4-2 with TRBJ2-2, with TRBD2 matching 8 bases. Germline CDR1 is LGHNA and CDR2 is YNFKEQ. This CDR3 has 19 amino acids. V lost 0 bases and J lost 3; bases outside the gene matches: 12.

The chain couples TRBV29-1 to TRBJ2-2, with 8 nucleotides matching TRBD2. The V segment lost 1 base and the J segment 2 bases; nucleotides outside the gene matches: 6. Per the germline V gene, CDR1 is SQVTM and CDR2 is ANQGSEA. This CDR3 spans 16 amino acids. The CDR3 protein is CSVEGSGDLNTGELFF. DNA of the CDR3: TGCAGCGTTGAAGGTAGCGGGGACCTTAACACCGGGGAGCTGTTTTTT.

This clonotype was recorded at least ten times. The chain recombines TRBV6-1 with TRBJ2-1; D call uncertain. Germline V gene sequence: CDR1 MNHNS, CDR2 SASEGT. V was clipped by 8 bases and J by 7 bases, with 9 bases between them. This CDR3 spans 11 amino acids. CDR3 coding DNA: TGTGCCAGCTACGTCGGGAATGAGCAGTTCTTC. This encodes CASYVGNEQFF.

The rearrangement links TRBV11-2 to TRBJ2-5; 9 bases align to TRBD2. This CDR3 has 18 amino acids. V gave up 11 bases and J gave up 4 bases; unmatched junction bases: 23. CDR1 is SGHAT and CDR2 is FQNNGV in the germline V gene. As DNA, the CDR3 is TGTGCCTTAAGCAGGCTAGCGGGAAGGGGTGGGATATCAGAGACCCAGTACTTC. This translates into CALSRLAGRGGISETQYF.

CDR3 nucleotide sequence: TGTGCCAGCAGTGGGACTAGCGGGGTCAATGAGCAGTTCTTC. Amino acid sequence: CASSGTSGVNEQFF. The chain is built from TRBV27 and TRBJ2-1; 13 bases line up with TRBD2. Germline V CDR1 and CDR2: MNHEY, SMNVEV (reference sequence). CDR3 length: 14 amino acids. Trimming removed 5 bases from V and 6 bases from J; junction bases left unmatched: 1.

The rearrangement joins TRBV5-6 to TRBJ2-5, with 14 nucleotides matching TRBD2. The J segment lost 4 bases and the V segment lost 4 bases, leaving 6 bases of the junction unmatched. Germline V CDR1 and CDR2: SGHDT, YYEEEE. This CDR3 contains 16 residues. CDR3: CASSHGLAGGGETQYF. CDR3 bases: TGTGCCAGCAGCCACGGACTAGCGGGAGGAGGAGAGACCCAGTACTTC.

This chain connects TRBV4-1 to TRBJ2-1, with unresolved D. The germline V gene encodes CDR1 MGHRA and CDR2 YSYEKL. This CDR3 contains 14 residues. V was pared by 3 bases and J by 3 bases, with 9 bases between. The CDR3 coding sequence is TGCGCCAGCAGCCAGGGTCAGTACTACAATGAGCAGTTCTTC. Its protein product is CASSQGQYYNEQFF.